This record concerns one T cell receptor (beta chain) sequence. Its antigen is unknown. No base quality information exists; no much larger clone differs at one position. Libraries came from PCR. This sample was sequenced with an Illumina HiSeq 2500. Unique molecular identifiers were incorporated into TCR beta cDNA libraries to reduce PCR and sequencing biases. About 500,000 cDNA molecules were obtained for every 1 to 10 million input T cells, so each molecule roughly corresponded to one T cell. The patient libraries were prepared and sequenced with the same protocol used for the earlier healthy control dataset. Within a given batch, samples were prepared together, multiplexed and sequenced on the same HiSeq lane. As for how the authors treated the data: MIGEC was used to process the raw barcoded reads, and molecular identifier groups with only a single read were discarded before consensus assembly and CDR3 extraction. Clonotype tables were post-analysed with VDJtools, and diversity was normalized by down-sampling all datasets to the smallest sample size. Repertoire overlap clustering matched CDR3 amino acid but not nucleotide sequences to correct batch-related cross-sample contamination. TCRdb reanalyzed the raw reads on its own, using fastp at Q25 for trimming and MiXCR for clone calling, and kept in-frame beta chains. Each entry is one CDR3 protein sequence, shown with its most common DNA and genes. The V and J calls and clone size come from TCRdb's table, not from the authors' own analysis. This sample comprises under 900,000 distinct CDR3 sequences, around 50% of them detected only once. Of the sample, 4% to 5.5% is held by the ten largest clones.

To demonstrate the VDJtools post-analysis software, the study profiled TCR beta repertoires from the peripheral blood of about a dozen young patients with multiple sclerosis. The multiple sclerosis patients were children and adolescents ranging in age from roughly 6 to 16 years. The sample comes from a study of post-analysis software for immune sequencing data (dated by TCRdb to between 2014 and 2017). At the level of the whole study: Disease courses on record covered relapsing-remitting, secondary progressive and progressive-relapsing multiple sclerosis, though some patients had no subtype annotation. The patient repertoires were compared against more than 10 previously published healthy control repertoires obtained from donors aged roughly 6 to 25 years. A subset of samples was prepared in parallel using single-end sample barcoding, then pooled and co-amplified after Illumina adapter ligation. What the study reported, not specific to this receptor: Significantly higher frequencies in patients than in controls were found for roughly five TRBV segments, including TRBV5-6, TRBV5-1 and TRBV20-1. Multiple sclerosis patients had significantly lower normalized Chao1 diversity than controls, a result that suggests substantial peripheral T-cell clonal expansion. Direct clustering with F measure showed strong co-clustering of samples prepared in the same batch, prompting a batch-effect correction. The control group was slightly older than the multiple sclerosis patient group.

The CDR1 and CDR2 encoded by the germline V gene are SGHRS and YFSETQ. The CDR3, from cysteine to phenylalanine, totals 20 residues. Just the 60-base CDR3 DNA is kept, in frame starting at base 1. After removal of 4 bases from V and 8 bases from J, the junction retains 22 bases not matched to a gene. The chain joins TRBV5-1 to TRBJ2-1, with 12 bases in between that match TRBD1. The sequence came from a girl under 18 with multiple sclerosis. Source material: blood. The CDR3 protein: CASSHTGTGGSSGRIYEQFF. The DNA sequence is TGCGCCAGCAGCCATACTGGGACAGGGGGCTCCAGCGGGAGAATTTATGAGCAGTTCTTC.